These T cell receptor beta chains were read from a single sample in a study of cytomegalovirus exposure and HLA in healthy donors. Clones were read by immunoSEQ multiplex PCR, and TCRdb kept only the in-frame ones, dropping some. The table shows fewer than 120,000 clones, with 89% occurring only once. Sequencing used PBMCs. The receptors come from a young woman in good health and CMV-seronegative. Both conserved end residues are part of each CDR3. Each record gives: J gene, V gene, D gene, clone size, CDR3 protein, CDR3 DNA. A D gene is named only where the DNA matches it firmly. Expanded clones are given a class, and other clones once, few, many or no size at all.

j_gene: TRBJ1-2
v_gene: TRBV7-3
d_gene: NA
abundance: NA
CDR3aa: CASSPGGTSTNYGYTF
CDR3nt: TGTGCCAGCAGCCCGGGGGGGACCTCTACTAACTATGGCTACACCTTC

j_gene: TRBJ2-1
v_gene: TRBV4-3
d_gene: TRBD2
abundance: NA
CDR3aa: CASSQDSGLAGSYNEQFF
CDR3nt: TGCGCCAGCAGCCAAGACAGCGGGCTAGCGGGGTCCTACAATGAGCAGTTCTTC

j_gene: TRBJ1-1
v_gene: TRBV6-1
d_gene: NA
abundance: NA
CDR3aa: CASTIRPGLDTEAFF
CDR3nt: TGTGCCAGCACCATTCGTCCAGGCCTGGACACTGAAGCTTTCTTT

j_gene: TRBJ2-7
v_gene: TRBV4-3
d_gene: TRBD2
abundance: NA
CDR3aa: CASSQGGSGSYEQYF
CDR3nt: TGCGCCAGCAGCCAAGGAGGTAGCGGGAGCTACGAGCAGTACTTC

j_gene: TRBJ1-4
v_gene: TRBV19
d_gene: NA
abundance: NA
CDR3aa: CASSSREVVEKLFF
CDR3nt: TGTGCCAGTAGTAGCAGGGAGGTGGTCGAAAAACTGTTTTTT

j_gene: TRBJ2-7
v_gene: TRBV27
d_gene: TRBD2
abundance: NA
CDR3aa: CASSRGPGLAGGEQYF
CDR3nt: TGTGCCAGCAGCAGAGGACCGGGACTAGCGGGAGGCGAGCAGTACTTC

j_gene: TRBJ2-3
v_gene: TRBV30
d_gene: TRBD1
abundance: NA
CDR3aa: CACNRGVRDTQYF
CDR3nt: TGTGCCTGTAACAGGGGAGTAAGGGATACGCAGTATTTT

j_gene: TRBJ1-2
v_gene: TRBV27
d_gene: NA
abundance: NA
CDR3aa: CASKYQGLRDYGYTF
CDR3nt: TGTGCCAGCAAATATCAGGGGCTTAGGGACTATGGCTACACCTTC

j_gene: TRBJ2-3
v_gene: TRBV7-2
d_gene: NA
abundance: NA
CDR3aa: CASSGWRGPSTDTQYF
CDR3nt: TGTGCCAGCAGCGGGTGGCGGGGGCCCAGCACAGATACGCAGTATTTT

j_gene: TRBJ2-1
v_gene: TRBV10-3
d_gene: NA
abundance: NA
CDR3aa: CAISEYPGARYNEQFF
CDR3nt: TGTGCCATCAGTGAGTATCCAGGGGCCAGATACAATGAGCAGTTCTTC

j_gene: TRBJ1-1
v_gene: TRBV6-6
d_gene: NA
abundance: NA
CDR3aa: CASSLSPSNTEAFF
CDR3nt: TGTGCCAGCAGTTTATCCCCCTCGAACACTGAAGCTTTCTTT

j_gene: TRBJ2-7
v_gene: TRBV15
d_gene: TRBD1
abundance: NA
CDR3aa: CATSDRTGDFYEQYF
CDR3nt: TGTGCCACCAGCGACAGGACAGGCGACTTCTACGAGCAGTACTTC

j_gene: TRBJ2-7
v_gene: TRBV5-1
d_gene: NA
abundance: NA
CDR3aa: CASSASGTPSYEQYF
CDR3nt: TGCGCCAGCAGCGCTTCCGGGACACCCTCCTACGAGCAGTACTTC

j_gene: TRBJ2-3
v_gene: TRBV1
d_gene: NA
abundance: NA
CDR3aa: CTSSLGLPNSTDTQYF
CDR3nt: TGCACCAGCAGCCTGGGACTCCCAAACAGCACAGATACGCAGTATTTT

j_gene: TRBJ1-2
v_gene: TRBV4-1
d_gene: TRBD1
abundance: NA
CDR3aa: CASSQLTGGNYGYTF
CDR3nt: TGCGCCAGCAGCCAATTGACAGGGGGGAACTATGGCTACACCTTC

j_gene: TRBJ1-1
v_gene: TRBV30
d_gene: NA
abundance: NA
CDR3aa: CAWRPVHSLNTEAFF
CDR3nt: TGTGCCTGGAGGCCTGTACACAGCCTGAACACTGAAGCTTTCTTT

j_gene: TRBJ2-1
v_gene: TRBV6-4
d_gene: NA
abundance: NA
CDR3aa: CASSDSWQGGNEQFF
CDR3nt: TGTGCCAGCAGTGACTCGTGGCAGGGTGGCAATGAGCAGTTCTTC

j_gene: TRBJ2-1
v_gene: TRBV4-1
d_gene: TRBD2
abundance: once
CDR3aa: CASSRFGRSSYNEQFF
CDR3nt: TGCGCCAGCAGCCGGTTCGGGAGGAGCTCCTACAATGAGCAGTTCTTC

j_gene: TRBJ1-4
v_gene: TRBV7-2
d_gene: NA
abundance: NA
CDR3aa: CASSLVQGEKLFF
CDR3nt: TGTGCCAGCAGCTTAGTCCAGGGTGAAAAACTGTTTTTT

j_gene: TRBJ2-7
v_gene: TRBV28
d_gene: NA
abundance: NA
CDR3aa: CASSSGVVRTYEQYF
CDR3nt: TGTGCCAGCAGTTCAGGGGTGGTCCGGACCTACGAGCAGTACTTC

j_gene: TRBJ2-3
v_gene: TRBV20-1
d_gene: NA
abundance: NA
CDR3aa: CSPTSTDTQYF
CDR3nt: TGCAGTCCCACAAGCACAGATACGCAGTATTTT

j_gene: TRBJ2-3
v_gene: TRBV7-2
d_gene: NA
abundance: NA
CDR3aa: CASTLLSVGGGDTQYF
CDR3nt: TGTGCCAGCACCTTACTCTCTGTTGGAGGGGGCGATACGCAGTATTTT

j_gene: TRBJ1-1
v_gene: TRBV11-2
d_gene: NA
abundance: NA
CDR3aa: CASSLLRGSEAFF
CDR3nt: TGTGCCAGCAGCCTATTGAGAGGGTCTGAAGCTTTCTTT

j_gene: TRBJ2-7
v_gene: TRBV30
d_gene: NA
abundance: NA
CDR3aa: CAWSVGGTLTYEQYF
CDR3nt: TGTGCCTGGAGTGTGGGAGGGACACTAACCTACGAGCAGTACTTC

j_gene: TRBJ2-3
v_gene: TRBV15
d_gene: NA
abundance: NA
CDR3aa: CATSGGKTDTQYF
CDR3nt: TGTGCCACCAGCGGCGGGAAAACAGATACGCAGTATTTT

j_gene: TRBJ2-3
v_gene: TRBV2
d_gene: NA
abundance: NA
CDR3aa: CASSYRDTFTDTQYF
CDR3nt: TGTGCCAGCAGTTACCGGGACACCTTCACAGATACGCAGTATTTT

j_gene: TRBJ2-7
v_gene: TRBV2
d_gene: NA
abundance: NA
CDR3aa: CASSPQSSRGYEQYF
CDR3nt: TGTGCCAGCAGCCCGCAGAGCTCCAGGGGCTACGAGCAGTACTTC